One sample yielded the 7 T cell receptor beta chains listed below, sequenced in a study of T cell responses to AZD1222 COVID-19 vaccine listed by TCRdb under 2021. What this sample's time point label stands for: baseline before first vaccination. Libraries were prepared through the immunoSEQ multiplex PCR assay. Here the immuneACCESS table is served through TCRdb, limited to in-frame sequences with V and J called. Missing clones are a known gap in these copies; in checked studies unresolved V genes cover under half, and the rest lacks a known reason. Counted in this sample were about 120,000 clones; 70% to 90% of them appeared once. The top ten clonotypes cover almost 9.5% of the sample. Sequencing used peripheral blood, obtained on day 0 of AZD1222 vaccination. Every receptor here comes from an adult in good health.

This clone occurred a few times. DNA for the CDR3: TGTGCCAGCAGCCCGGGGAGGGAAAACACTGAAGCTTTCTTT. Residues: CASSPGRENTEAFF. This chain uses TRBV3-1 (or the pseudogene TRBV3-2) with TRBJ1-1; D remains ambiguous. The CDR3 runs to 14 residues. Trimming pared 4 bases from V and 2 bases from J, leaving 11 bases between. Looked up from germline, CDR1 is LGHDT and CDR2 is YNNKEL (reference sequence).

This clone appeared a few times. The chain is built from TRBV29-1 and TRBJ1-3, with D unresolved. The CDR3 covers 13 residues. V gave up 6 bases and J gave up 3 bases, with 12 bases separating them. Germline V gene lookup returns CDR1 SQVTM and CDR2 ANQGSEA. The CDR3: CSVELVFGNTIYF. CDR3 sequence (DNA): TGCAGCGTCGAATTGGTGTTTGGAAACACCATATATTTT.

V usage is TRBV2 and J usage is TRBJ1-3, with TRBD1 matching over 9 bases. V dropped 9 bases and J dropped 0; count of bases not matched to a gene: 3. Germline CDR1 is SNHLY and CDR2 is FYNNEI. This CDR3 has 14 residues. Here the CDR3 reads CARGTGSSGNTIYF. CDR3 nucleotide sequence: TGTGCCAGGGGGACAGGGTCCTCTGGAAACACCATATATTTT.

The rearrangement joins TRBV7-8 to TRBJ1-1; no clear D. The V gene's germline CDR1 is SGHVS and CDR2 FQNEAQ. The CDR3 runs to 13 residues. Trimming cost V 5 bases and J 3 bases, with 10 bases left between them. CDR3 residues: CASSRYSYTEAFF. CDR3 in DNA: TGTGCCAGCAGCCGATATAGTTACACTGAAGCTTTCTTT. Complete variable domain (other parts from reference TRBV7-8 and TRBJ1-1): GAGVSQSPRYKVAKRGQDVALRCDPISGHVSLFWYQQALGQGPEFLTYFQNEAQLDKSGLPSDRFFAERPEGSVSTLKIQRTQQEDSAVYLCASSRYSYTEAFFGQGTRLTVV.

This sequence joins TRBV4-3 and TRBJ1-1, with no clear D. CDR3 length: 15 amino acids. The ends were cut back, 4 bases at V and 1 base at J, with 13 bases in the middle. Per the germline V gene, CDR1 is LGHNA and CDR2 is YSLEER. Here the CDR3 reads CASSPFSTTNTEAFF. DNA of the CDR3: TGCGCCAGCAGCCCCTTTAGTACCACGAACACTGAAGCTTTCTTT.

V usage is TRBV5-1 and J usage is TRBJ2-4, with D perhaps being TRBD1 or TRBD2 (5 bases each). The V and J ends lost 5 bases and 5 bases respectively, with 11 bases between them. Germline V CDR1 and CDR2: SGHRS, YFSETQ. The CDR3 consists of 13 residues. In DNA form, the CDR3 reads TGCGCCAGCAGTTCCGAGGGACAAAACATTCAGTACTTC. Amino acid sequence: CASSSEGQNIQYF.

This clone was counted once. This chain uses TRBV18 with TRBJ1-1; D is unclear. This CDR3 is 14 amino acids long. Germline CDR1 KGHSH, CDR2 LQKENI. V lost 4 bases and J lost 5, with 14 bases in between. In DNA, the CDR3 is TGTGCCAGCTCACTACTTCGCGGGGAGACTGAAGCTTTCTTT. It is translated as CASSLLRGETEAFF.